This entry lists 5 T cell receptor beta chains sequenced from one sample in a study of cytotoxic CD8 clonotypes in ibrutinib-treated CLL. The protocol was immunoSEQ multiplex PCR, while the TCRdb copy is restricted to in-frame clones and leaves out a portion. The sample records roughly 16,000 clones, about 60% being singletons. The input for sequencing was PBMCs, taken before ibrutinib treatment. The receptors were sampled from a human donor with chronic lymphocytic leukemia.

The chain employs TRBV11-2 and TRBJ2-7; 9 bases are a match to TRBD1. V was clipped by 4 bases and J by 1 base; unmatched bases: 11. CDR1 is SGHAT, CDR2 FQNNGV, per germline. CDR3 length: 17 residues. CDR3 loop: CASSSGTGRMGSYEQYF. The CDR3 DNA is TGTGCCAGCAGCTCAGGGACAGGGCGGATGGGGTCCTACGAGCAGTACTTC.

V gene TRBV19 combines with J gene TRBJ2-7; 12 nucleotides line up with TRBD1. With 9 bases clipped from V and 7 bases from J, the junction kept 7 bases outside the gene matches. The CDR3 consists of 13 residues. Germline V gene data show CDR1 as LNHDA and CDR2 as SQIVND (reference sequence). CDR3 residues: CASAGQGAGEQYV. CDR3 bases: TGTGCCAGCGCGGGACAGGGGGCGGGAGAGCAGTACGTC.

This clone is medium-sized. This sequence joins TRBV9 and TRBJ2-1; D might be TRBD2 (6 bases). V was trimmed by 0 bases and J by 5 bases, leaving 12 bases between them. CDR3 size: 15 residues. Germline lookup yields CDR1 SGDLS and CDR2 YYNGEE. CDR3 DNA: TGTGCCAGCAGCGTAGGTAGGCTAGCGAACAATGAGCAGTTCTTC. It yields the protein CASSVGRLANNEQFF.

This clone was found a few times. This rearrangement joins TRBV2 to TRBJ2-1, with TRBD2 matching over 11 bases. Losses at the gene ends were 6 bases for V and 7 bases for J; bases not matched to a gene: 8. The CDR3 runs 15 residues. In germline, CDR1 is SNHLY, CDR2 FYNNEI. This CDR3 is CASSRRTSGLNEQFF. CDR3 bases: TGTGCCAGCAGCAGACGGACTAGCGGGCTTAATGAGCAGTTCTTC.

The rearrangement joins TRBV5-4 to TRBJ2-5; D possibly matches TRBD1 or TRBD2 (6 bases each). V gave up 0 bases and J gave up 5 bases, with 17 bases separating them. This CDR3 spans 16 amino acids. Germline V gene sequence: CDR1 SGHNT, CDR2 YYREEE (reference sequence). CDR3 loop: CASSLAAPGAGETQYF. For the CDR3, the DNA is TGTGCCAGCAGCTTGGCGGCACCGGGGGCAGGGGAGACCCAGTACTTC.